Below, one TCR beta chain is given with its context. The antigen is not known. The data were produced by immunoSEQ multiplex PCR, yet TCRdb's version contains in-frame clones alone and is incomplete. The sample gives tens of thousands of clones, roughly 80% of which show up once; under 2.5% is in the top ten. Once cultured for approximately ten days, the cells underwent separation to obtain CD4+ T cells. The authors replaced half the medium with IL-2 medium on days 3 and 7. This sample stems from a study of vaccination effects on CD4 cells after COVID-19. Overall study context: Either the mRNA-1273 or the BNT162b2 vaccine was given to participants as two doses. Cultures of 2 million or so PBMC per well contained 10 IU/ml IL-2 plus 10 ug/ml peptides.

Study-level points and caveats: The study found marked clonal contraction of infection- and vaccine-induced clones late after vaccination.

The CDR3 runs to 12 residues. The ends were cut back, 9 bases at V and 6 bases at J, with 11 bases in the middle. Germline V CDR1 and CDR2: SNHLY, FYNNEI. The sequencing here drew on CD4+ T cells from PBMCs cultured without peptide, taken before COVID-19 vaccination. The chain is built from TRBV2 and TRBJ2-2, with D tentatively TRBD2 (5 bases). The clonotype originates from a human donor who received a COVID-19 vaccine. This chain's CDR3 is CARLRGPGELFF. Written as DNA, the CDR3 is TGTGCCAGACTCCGGGGTCCCGGGGAGCTGTTTTTT. Combining the CDR3 with reference TRBV2 and TRBJ2-2 gives the whole variable domain EPEVTQTPSHQVTQMGQEVILRCVPISNHLYFYWYRQILGQKVEFLVSFYNNEISEKSEIFDDQFSVERPDGSNFTLKIRSTKLEDSAMYFCARLRGPGELFFGEGSRLTVL.